These 3 T cell receptor beta chains came from one sample sequenced in a study of OX40 agonist ivuxolimab in advanced cancers. Assay: immunoSEQ multiplex PCR; the TCRdb copy retains only in-frame clones and omits some. In the table there are approximately 70,000 clones, around 88% of which are singletons. This sample comprised CD4+ or CD8+ T cells sorted from blood, obtained in a trial of the OX40 agonist ivuxolimab. The source of these receptors is an adult with an advanced solid tumor such as melanoma, head and neck, liver or kidney cancer.

The genes are TRBV19 and TRBJ1-5; D unclear. There are 14 residues in the CDR3. V was shortened by 3 bases and J by 9 bases, with 15 bases between the two germline ends. Germline lookup yields CDR1 LNHDA and CDR2 SQIVND (reference sequence). CDR3 nucleotide sequence: TGTGCCAGTAGTATTGGGCAGGCCCGGTCGCCCCAGCATTTT. This gives the protein CASSIGQARSPQHF.

The chain's CDR3 is CASSPVGRVGKNIQYF. The CDR3 nucleotides read TGTGCCAGCAGCCCAGTGGGGAGGGTTGGCAAAAACATTCAGTACTTC. V is TRBV9 and J is TRBJ2-4; 7 positions match TRBD2. The germline V gene encodes CDR1 SGDLS and CDR2 YYNGEE. Trimming at V came to 4 bases and at J to 3 bases, leaving 10 bases not matched to a gene. The CDR3 contains 16 residues.

J is TRBJ2-3 and V is TRBV4-1; 10 bases agree with TRBD2. The CDR3 has 16 amino acids. Per germline, CDR1 MGHRA and CDR2 YSYEKL. Trimming took 2 bases from V and 0 from J; bases not matched to a gene: 2. For the CDR3, the DNA is TGCGCCAGCAGCCAACATAGCGGGGGGAGCACAGATACGCAGTATTTT. It codes for CASSQHSGGSTDTQYF.